These 26 T cell receptor beta chains share one sample of origin, sequenced in a study of Graves' ophthalmopathy and Graves' hyperthyroidism. RNA transcripts served as template for amplifying TCR beta CDR3 sequences. Second-round multiplex PCR came after first-round RT-PCR with HTBI primers. From the multiplex PCR reads, TCRdb called clonotypes with MiXCR, one entry per CDR3 protein. This sample has roughly 1.1 million distinct CDR3 sequences, with about 40% found just once. Material: peripheral blood or thyroid tissue (not recorded which). All receptors derive from an adult man with Graves' hyperthyroidism.

Ten or more counts support this clonotype. The rearrangement uses TRBV7-2 and TRBJ2-2; TRBD2 aligns across 9 bases. The CDR3 is 13 amino acids. Germline V gene sequence: CDR1 SGHTA, CDR2 FQGNSA. V trimming: 5 bases; J trimming: 6 bases; junction bases outside the gene matches: 1. The CDR3 bases are TGTGCCAGCAGCGGCGGGAGGGCCGGGGAGCTGTTTTTT. Encoded protein: CASSGGRAGELFF.

This clonotype occurred a few times. This sequence joins TRBV4-3 and TRBJ2-2; TRBD2 matches 8 bases. Germline V gene data show CDR1 as LGHNA and CDR2 as YSLEER. The CDR3 spans 16 residues. V was pared by 1 base and J by 4 bases, with 5 bases of the junction left unmatched. The CDR3 DNA follows: TGCGCCAGCAGCCAAGGGGGACTAGTATTCACCGGGGAGCTGTTTTTT. Translation: CASSQGGLVFTGELFF.

This chain connects TRBV5-1 to TRBJ2-5; 13 bases are a match to TRBD2. CDR1 SGHRS and CDR2 YFSETQ come from the germline V gene. Trimming removed 0 bases from V and 2 bases from J; junction bases left unmatched: 4. The CDR3 length is 17 residues. The CDR3 here is CASSLATSGGAQETQYF. The CDR3 coding sequence is TGCGCCAGCAGCTTGGCTACTAGCGGGGGGGCTCAAGAGACCCAGTACTTC.

This clonotype showed up just a few times. This sequence joins TRBV4-3 and TRBJ1-1; a possible D gene is TRBD1 (5 bases). CDR1 is LGHNA and CDR2 is YSLEER in the germline V gene. The V gene lost 0 bases and the J gene lost 11 bases, with 16 bases spanning the gap. The CDR3 length is 14 residues. The CDR3 loop reads CASSQDTGPVFAFF. The CDR3 nucleotides are TGCGCCAGCAGCCAAGACACGGGGCCCGTTTTTGCTTTCTTT.

The sample holds many counts of this clonotype. V usage is TRBV7-3 and J usage is TRBJ2-5; no firm D call. Germline assignment: CDR1 SGHTA and CDR2 FQGTGA. V was pared by 3 bases and J by 5 bases, with 10 bases between. The CDR3 has 13 amino acids. In DNA form, the CDR3 reads TGTGCCAGCAGCTTTGGAAGCGATGAGACCCAGTACTTC. Its translation is CASSFGSDETQYF.

The chain links TRBV12-3 or TRBV12-4 to TRBJ2-2; 9 positions match TRBD1. The CDR3 consists of 16 residues. With V trimmed by 6 bases and J by 5 bases, 10 bases remained unmatched. This CDR3 reads CASSPTTGQGTGELFF. CDR3 bases: TGTGCCAGCAGCCCGACCACCGGACAGGGGACCGGGGAGCTGTTTTTT.

This clonotype was seen more than once but under ten times. The chain links TRBV7-9 to TRBJ2-7, with D maybe TRBD1 (6 bases). The CDR3 has 15 residues. Germline V CDR1 and CDR2: SEHNR, FQNEAQ (reference sequence). V was pared by 4 bases and J by 6 bases, with 19 bases between. The CDR3 region is CASSSYRAAVPEQYF. CDR3 DNA sequence: TGTGCCAGCAGCTCGTACAGGGCGGCGGTTCCCGAGCAGTACTTC.

In its sample, this clonotype was seen a few times. The chain combines TRBV6-5 with TRBJ1-4, with D possibly matching TRBD1 (6 bases). The CDR3 sequence is 12 residues long. The V gene lost 6 bases and the J gene lost 6 bases, with 8 bases spanning the gap. The germline CDR1 and CDR2 sequences are MNHEY and SVGAGI. Written as DNA, the CDR3 is TGTGCCAGCAGGGGGGCTCATGAAAAACTGTTTTTT. It translates to CASRGAHEKLFF.

The sample holds one count of this clonotype. J is TRBJ2-5 and V is TRBV25-1, with D possibly TRBD1 on 5 matching bases. In germline, CDR1 is MGHDK, CDR2 SYGVNS. The CDR3 length is 15 residues. V was pared by 2 bases and J by 11 bases, with 21 bases between. This CDR3 reads CASSERRGGYNEQYF. The CDR3, as DNA: TGTGCCAGCAGTGAACGAAGGGGTGGCTACAATGAGCAGTACTTC.

This clonotype was seen at least ten times. The chain is built from TRBV29-1 and TRBJ1-1; tentatively, D is TRBD1 (5 bases). CDR3 size: 13 residues. Trimming removed 3 bases at V and 4 bases at J, with 12 bases between. In germline, CDR1 is SQVTM, CDR2 ANQGSEA. CDR3 bases: TGCAGCGTTGATTTTGGGAGGGGCACTGAAGCTTTCTTT. It codes for CSVDFGRGTEAFF.

The chain is built from TRBV19 and TRBJ2-7; TRBD2 agrees at 8 bases. Germline trimming cut 3 bases from V and 3 bases from J; bases unmatched to any gene: 7. The CDR3 is made up of 15 amino acids. Germline V gives CDR1 LNHDA, CDR2 SQIVND (reference sequence). The CDR3, as DNA: TGTGCCAGTAGTATTCGGGTAGCGGGAATCTACGAGCAGTACTTC. This encodes CASSIRVAGIYEQYF.

This clonotype was detected only once. The rearrangement joins TRBV7-9 to TRBJ1-5, with D possibly being TRBD1 (5 bases). Germline V CDR1 and CDR2: SEHNR, FQNEAQ (reference sequence). The V end was cut by 6 bases, the J end by 0 bases, with 18 bases between. This CDR3 has 17 amino acids. The CDR3 bases are TGTGCCAGCAGTGCGTCCGACAGTGGGGTTAGCAATCAGCCCCAGCATTTT. This codes for CASSASDSGVSNQPQHF.

The chain links TRBV6-5 to TRBJ1-5, with D tentatively TRBD1 (5 bases). With 3 bases removed from V and 5 bases from J, the gap between germline ends came to 11 bases. The CDR3 covers 14 residues. Germline V gene sequence: CDR1 MNHEY, CDR2 SVGAGI. The CDR3 reads CASSYAGLHQPQHF. The DNA of the CDR3 is TGTGCCAGCAGTTATGCAGGGTTGCATCAGCCCCAGCATTTT.

This clonotype was counted a few times. The rearrangement joins TRBV12-3 or TRBV12-4 to TRBJ2-2, with no clear D. The CDR3 extends over 12 amino acids. Trimming stripped 6 bases from V and 6 bases from J, with 8 bases between. The CDR3 loop reads CASSWSSGELFF. CDR3 nucleotide sequence: TGTGCCAGCAGCTGGTCGTCCGGGGAGCTGTTTTTT.

This clonotype was found many times. The chain combines TRBV20-1 with TRBJ1-5, with D possibly TRBD1 on 5 matching bases. V dropped 3 bases and J dropped 3 bases, with 15 bases sitting between them. This CDR3 spans 15 amino acids. From germline, CDR1 is DFQATT and CDR2 SNEGSKA (reference sequence). CDR3 nucleotides: TGCAGTGCTAGTCTTCGGCAGGGCCCCAATCAGCCCCAGCATTTT. It is translated as CSASLRQGPNQPQHF.

This clonotype was seen many times. The rearrangement links TRBV29-1 to TRBJ2-5, with D perhaps matching TRBD1 (5 bases). Germline values: CDR1 SQVTM, CDR2 ANQGSEA. The CDR3 sequence is 14 residues long. Trimming cost V 7 bases and J 1 base, with 16 bases left between them. The CDR3 loop is CSAAYWTSQETQYF. CDR3 DNA: TGCAGCGCTGCATACTGGACATCCCAAGAGACCCAGTACTTC.

To note about this clonotype: With a much larger clone just one base away, this may be a read error. CDR3 protein: CAISSREVYEQYF. In nucleotides, the CDR3 is TGTGCCATCAGTTCAAGGGAGGTGTACGAGCAGTACTTC. The V and J genes are TRBV10-3 and TRBJ2-7, with a tentative D call TRBD2 (6 bases). The ends were cut back, 5 bases at V and 4 bases at J, with 12 bases in the middle. This CDR3 is built from 13 residues. In germline, CDR1 is ENHRY, CDR2 SYGVKD.

The chain combines TRBV7-9 with TRBJ1-2, with D unresolved. The CDR3 contains 13 residues. Trimming took off 8 bases at V and 4 bases at J, with 14 bases between the two ends. Germline V gives CDR1 SEHNR, CDR2 FQNEAQ (reference sequence). The CDR3 nucleotides read TGTGCCAGCGCAGCAGAACCGTTCTATGGCTACACCTTC. It translates to CASAAEPFYGYTF.

This clonotype was counted only a few times. The V and J genes are TRBV5-1 and TRBJ2-7; the D is unclear. CDR3 size: 16 residues. CDR1 is SGHRS, CDR2 YFSETQ, per germline. V was cut by 0 bases and J by 0 bases, with 13 bases left in between. The CDR3 protein is CASSLAGRAASYEQYF. The CDR3 DNA follows: TGCGCCAGCAGCTTGGCGGGCCGGGCGGCCTCCTACGAGCAGTACTTC. The variable domain in full, completed from reference TRBV5-1 and TRBJ2-7, reads KAGVTQTPRYLIKTRGQQVTLSCSPISGHRSVSWYQQTPGQGLQFLFEYFSETQRNKGNFPGRFSGRQFSNSRSEMNVSTLELGDSALYLCASSLAGRAASYEQYFGPGTRLTVT.

Turning to this clonotype: The junction shows a germline mismatch at one end, possibly a read error. The chain is built from TRBV20-1 and TRBJ2-6, with 7 bases matching TRBD1. CDR1 and CDR2 from the germline V gene are DFQATT and SNEGSKA (reference sequence). CDR3 length equals 14 residues. CDR3 sequence reads: CSDNRGSGANVLTF. CDR3 coding DNA: TGCAGTGATAACAGGGGATCCGGGGCCAACGTCTTGACTTTC.

The J gene is TRBJ2-5, the V gene TRBV20-1; TRBD2 matches at 9 bases. J gave up 2 bases and V 3 bases, and 7 bases lay outside the gene matches. The CDR3 length is 15 residues. Germline V CDR1 and CDR2: DFQATT, SNEGSKA (reference sequence). CDR3 nucleotide sequence: TGCAGTGCTAGTTCGCTAGCGGGGTCTCAAGAGACCCAGTACTTC. Translating it yields CSASSLAGSQETQYF.

This clonotype was detected many times. This sequence joins TRBV12-3 or TRBV12-4 and TRBJ2-5; tentatively, D is TRBD2 (5 bases). V dropped 7 bases and J dropped 5 bases, with 17 bases sitting between them. This CDR3 spans 14 amino acids. The CDR3 region is CASTLGITGETQYF. The CDR3 DNA sequence: TGTGCCAGCACCCTAGGGATAACGGGGGAGACCCAGTACTTC.

This clonotype was seen ten or more times. The chain is built from TRBV2 and TRBJ1-1, with 9 bases that match TRBD1. Germline trimming cut 6 bases from V and 4 bases from J; bases unmatched to any gene: 6. CDR1 and CDR2 (germline): SNHLY, FYNNEI. The CDR3 is 14 amino acids. CDR3 nucleotide sequence: TGTGCCAGCAGGGCCGGACAGGGGAGCACTGAAGCTTTCTTT. This translates into CASRAGQGSTEAFF.

The CDR3 spells CASSLGIAGAEQYF. For the CDR3, the DNA is TGTGCCAGCAGCTTAGGCATAGCTGGGGCCGAGCAGTACTTC. The chain uses TRBV7-3 and TRBJ2-7; TRBD1 might be the D (5 bases). The V end was cut by 2 bases, the J end by 6 bases, with 14 bases between. CDR3 length equals 14 residues. CDR1 and CDR2 from the germline V gene are SGHTA and FQGTGA. The complete variable domain, with remaining parts taken from reference TRBV7-3 and TRBJ2-7, reads GAGVSQTPSNKVTEKGKYVELRCDPISGHTALYWYRQSLGQGPEFLIYFQGTGAADDSGLPNDRFFAVRPEGSVSTLKIQRTERGDSAVYLCASSLGIAGAEQYFGPGTRLTVT.

Ten or more counts support this clonotype. The J gene is TRBJ1-1, the V gene TRBV10-3, with D maybe TRBD1 (5 bases). The length of the CDR3 is 19 residues. Germline assignment: CDR1 ENHRY and CDR2 SYGVKD. Trimming removed 11 bases at V and 0 bases at J, with 31 bases between. The CDR3 region is CASRGGDFSRGRLNTEAFF. CDR3 nucleotides: TGTGCCTCCAGAGGAGGGGACTTCTCTAGGGGTCGTTTGAACACTGAAGCTTTCTTT.

This clonotype was observed many times. This sequence joins TRBV19 and TRBJ1-5; no reliable D call. The CDR3 totals 13 residues. Germline CDR1 reads LNHDA; CDR2 reads SQIVND (reference sequence). The V end lost 3 bases, the J end lost 4 bases, and 7 bases lay between the germline ends. The CDR3 bases are TGTGCCAGTAGTATGATGAGGAATCAGCCCCAGCATTTT. Protein sequence: CASSMMRNQPQHF.